A single sample is the source of the 30 T cell receptor beta chains below, sequenced in a study of breast tumors, draining lymph nodes, adjacent tissues. TCRdb redid the calling of the multiplex PCR reads with MiXCR, one entry per CDR3 protein. The table has 200,000 or so distinct CDR3 sequences, approximately 33% seen once; the top ten hold more than 4%. Axillary draining lymph nodes of breast cancer patients supplied the node samples. Material: axillary lymph node tissue. These TCRs come from a female donor with breast cancer. Some clones in this sample may be carry-over from other donors' samples.

J is TRBJ2-3 and V is TRBV2; 7 bases line up with TRBD1. Germline values: CDR1 SNHLY, CDR2 FYNNEI. The CDR3 is 14 residues long. The J segment lost 3 bases and the V segment lost 9 bases, leaving 9 bases of the junction unmatched. CDR3 loop: CASYRDSRTDTQYF. CDR3 coding DNA: TGTGCCAGTTACCGGGACAGCCGAACAGATACGCAGTATTTT.

At least ten counts were recorded for this clonotype. The genes are TRBV7-2 and TRBJ2-7; 12 nucleotides align to TRBD2. Germline assignment: CDR1 SGHTA and CDR2 FQGNSA. The CDR3 has 15 amino acids. J was trimmed by 2 bases and V by 5 bases; bases with no gene match: 4. The chain's CDR3 is CASSVTSGGTYEQYF. The CDR3 DNA is TGTGCCAGCAGCGTGACTAGCGGGGGAACCTACGAGCAGTACTTC. Using reference TRBV7-2 and TRBJ2-7 for the parts outside the CDR3, the full variable domain is GAGVSQSPSNKVTEKGKDVELRCDPISGHTALYWYRQSLGQGLEFLIYFQGNSAPDKSGLPSDRFSAERTGGSVSTLTIQRTQQEDSAVYLCASSVTSGGTYEQYFGPGTRLTVT.

This clonotype was seen repeatedly, ten times or more. The chain joins TRBV5-4 to TRBJ2-7; 11 bases map to TRBD2. V was clipped by 3 bases and J by 3 bases; unmatched bases: 5. The CDR3 length is 15 residues. Germline CDR1 is SGHNT and CDR2 is YYREEE (reference sequence). The CDR3 nucleotides read TGTGCCAGCAGCTACGGGACTAGCGGCATCTACGAGCAGTACTTC. This sequence encodes CASSYGTSGIYEQYF.

On this clonotype: A read error may produce the germline difference seen at one junction end. This chain uses TRBV6-2 or TRBV6-3 with TRBJ2-7; D is unclear. CDR1 MNHEY and CDR2 SVGEGT come from the germline V gene. This CDR3 contains 17 residues. The CDR3, as DNA: TGTGCCAGCAGTCACTCGATCCTAGACCCCCAATCCTACGAGCAGTACTTC. Amino acids: CASSHSILDPQSYEQYF.

In its sample, this clonotype was seen a few times. The J gene is TRBJ2-1, the V gene TRBV6-1; perhaps TRBD1 as D (5 bases). Germline V gene lookup returns CDR1 MNHNS and CDR2 SASEGT. Trimming cost V 6 bases and J 1 base, with 16 bases left between them. CDR3 length: 16 residues. This chain's CDR3 is CASRHTGFSSYNEQFF. CDR3 DNA sequence: TGTGCCAGCAGGCATACAGGTTTTTCGTCCTACAATGAGCAGTTCTTC.

This clonotype was seen once. J is TRBJ2-7 and V is TRBV29-1; perhaps TRBD2 as D (6 bases). Germline loops: CDR1 SQVTM, CDR2 ANQGSEA. The CDR3 has 13 residues. V lost 3 bases, J lost 0 bases, and 9 bases lay in between. The CDR3 sequence: CSVEEGSSYEQYF. The DNA of the CDR3 is TGCAGCGTTGAGGAGGGGAGCTCCTACGAGCAGTACTTC.

In its sample, this clonotype was seen many times. The chain carries TRBV11-2 and TRBJ2-3, with 9 bases matching TRBD2. Germline-derived CDR1 and CDR2 are SGHAT and FQNNGV. V lost 5 bases to trimming and J lost 2 bases; unmatched junction nucleotides: 8. CDR3 size: 16 residues. The CDR3 sequence is CASSTQAGGPTDTQYF. CDR3 in DNA: TGTGCCAGCAGCACCCAAGCGGGAGGACCCACAGATACGCAGTATTTT.

As regards this clonotype: A read error may produce the germline difference seen at one junction end. J is TRBJ1-4 and V is TRBV18; D remains ambiguous. Germline V gene lookup returns CDR1 KGHSH and CDR2 LQKENI. The CDR3 has 14 amino acids. Written as DNA, the CDR3 is TGTGCCAACTCACCACGCAGAGATAATGAAAAACTGTTTTTT. Amino acid sequence: CANSPRRDNEKLFF.

This clonotype appeared many times. The genes are TRBV20-1 and TRBJ2-7, with a tentative D call TRBD1 (6 bases). The CDR3 length is 13 residues. From germline, CDR1 is DFQATT and CDR2 SNEGSKA (reference sequence). V lost 2 bases and J 7 bases, leaving 15 bases between the germline ends. In DNA form, the CDR3 reads TGCAGTGCTAGAACTCAGGGGAGAGGAGAGCAGTACTTC. It yields the protein CSARTQGRGEQYF.

For this clonotype: A much larger clone lies a single base off, so this may be a read error. This chain links TRBV20-1 with TRBJ2-7, with 7 nucleotides matching TRBD1. CDR1 is DFQATT, CDR2 SNEGSKA, per germline (reference sequence). The CDR3 is 13 residues long. CDR3 region: CSAKETGAYAQYF. CDR3 bases: TGCAGTGCAAAGGAAACAGGGGCCTACGCGCAGTACTTC.

Only one count was recorded for this clonotype. This chain connects TRBV7-3 to TRBJ2-1; the D gene is possibly TRBD2 (7 bases). Trimming pared 11 bases from V and 9 bases from J, leaving 23 bases between. The CDR3 runs to 14 residues. Germline assignment: CDR1 SGHTA and CDR2 FQGTGA. In DNA form, the CDR3 reads TGTGCCGAATGGCGGAGGGCGGGGGCTGGTGAGCAGTTCTTC. It translates to CAEWRRAGAGEQFF.

This clonotype was seen many times. The J gene is TRBJ1-3, the V gene TRBV12-3 or TRBV12-4; no firm D call. The V gene lost 6 bases and the J gene lost 8 bases, with 14 bases spanning the gap. This CDR3 contains 13 residues. The CDR3 region has the DNA TGTGCCAGCAGCGCCAACCCGGAGGACACCATATATTTT. This codes for CASSANPEDTIYF.

This clonotype was observed many times. The chain is built from TRBV20-1 and TRBJ2-1; 9 bases line up with TRBD2. The J segment lost 3 bases and the V segment lost 6 bases, leaving 6 bases of the junction unmatched. CDR1 and CDR2 (germline): DFQATT, SNEGSKA (reference sequence). CDR3 size: 14 residues. The CDR3 DNA is TGCAGTGCCCAGACTAGCGGAGACTACAATGAGCAGTTCTTC. It yields the protein CSAQTSGDYNEQFF.

As to this clonotype: A clone one base away is much larger, so this may be a read error. J is TRBJ2-5 and V is TRBV7-9, with 12 bases aligning to TRBD1. CDR1 and CDR2 from the germline V gene are SEHNR and FQNEAQ (reference sequence). V shed 5 bases and J 9 bases; nucleotides not matched to a gene: 16. This CDR3 spans 17 amino acids. For the CDR3, the DNA is TGTGCCAGCAGCCCGGGACAGGGGGCGCTTCTAGTGGAGCCCCAGTACTTC. Translated, it gives CASSPGQGALLVEPQYF.

This chain uses TRBV5-1 with TRBJ2-2; D gene unclear. The CDR3 has 17 amino acids. Germline CDR1 reads SGHRS; CDR2 reads YFSETQ. V lost 10 bases and J 2 bases, leaving 24 bases between the germline ends. The CDR3 is CAGVPNSLVSNTGELFF. The CDR3 coding sequence is TGCGCCGGTGTTCCTAACAGCCTCGTTTCTAACACCGGGGAGCTGTTTTTT.

This clonotype appeared many times. The chain recombines TRBV5-6 with TRBJ2-1; the match to TRBD2 covers 7 bases. The trim removed 1 base at V and 5 bases at J, leaving 3 bases unmatched. This CDR3 is 14 amino acids long. Germline loops: CDR1 SGHDT, CDR2 YYEEEE. CDR3 region: CASSLTGGNNEQFF. In DNA form, the CDR3 reads TGTGCCAGCAGCTTGACGGGGGGTAACAATGAGCAGTTCTTC.

Turning to this clonotype: Mismatch with germline at one junction end may stem from a read error. The chain uses TRBV2 and TRBJ2-7; TRBD2 might be the D (5 bases). The CDR3 covers 12 residues. CDR1 is SNHLY and CDR2 is FYNNEI in the germline V gene. In nucleotides, the CDR3 is TGCGCCAGCGGACCCAGCACCTACGAGCAGTACTTC. It specifies CASGPSTYEQYF.

The genes are TRBV25-1 and TRBJ1-2; TRBD1 matches 8 bases. The J segment lost 6 bases and the V segment lost 5 bases, leaving 14 bases of the junction unmatched. CDR1 and CDR2 from the germline V gene are MGHDK and SYGVNS. The CDR3 is made up of 16 amino acids. CDR3 in amino acids: CASSPYASRGRDGYTF. The CDR3 DNA follows: TGTGCCAGCAGTCCCTACGCGTCCAGGGGGCGGGATGGCTACACCTTC.

This chain links TRBV5-5 with TRBJ1-2; D is unresolved. The germline CDR1 and CDR2 sequences are SGHKS and YYEKEE (reference sequence). The CDR3 has 14 residues. Trimming removed 6 bases at V and 1 base at J, with 13 bases between. The CDR3 DNA reads TGTGCCAGCACCCATGGGAGGGATAACTATGGCTACACCTTC. Its translation is CASTHGRDNYGYTF.

For the CDR3, the DNA is TGCAGCGCGCCCCGGACAGGGGGGGGAACTGAAGCTTTCTTT. Protein: CSAPRTGGGTEAFF. This chain uses TRBV29-1 with TRBJ1-1; 10 bases are shared with TRBD1. The CDR3 runs to 14 residues. Germline CDR1 is SQVTM and CDR2 is ANQGSEA. The V and J ends lost 7 bases and 5 bases, in that order; junction bases with no gene match: 10.

This clonotype was observed many times. The J gene is TRBJ2-1, the V gene TRBV7-6, with D perhaps matching TRBD1 or TRBD2 (5 bases each). In germline, CDR1 is SGHVS, CDR2 FNYEAQ. This CDR3 is built from 14 residues. Trimming took off 4 bases at V and 0 bases at J, with 7 bases between the two ends. For the CDR3, the DNA is TGTGCCAGCAGCTGGGACGGCTCCTACAATGAGCAGTTCTTC. Translating gives CASSWDGSYNEQFF.

This clonotype was seen repeatedly, ten times or more. This sequence joins TRBV7-9 and TRBJ2-1; 8 bases align to TRBD1. Trimming removed 2 bases from V and 4 bases from J; junction bases left unmatched: 4. Germline CDR1 and CDR2: SEHNR and FQNEAQ (reference sequence). The CDR3 has 15 residues. CDR3 DNA: TGTGCCAGCAGCTTACGACAGGGGACTTACAATGAGCAGTTCTTC. Encoded protein: CASSLRQGTYNEQFF.

This clonotype was found many times. This chain connects TRBV7-8 to TRBJ1-3; D might be TRBD1 (6 bases). The V end lost 5 bases, the J end lost 2 bases, and 19 bases lay between the germline ends. CDR1 is SGHVS and CDR2 is FQNEAQ in the germline V gene. This CDR3 spans 17 amino acids. Here the CDR3 DNA reads TGTGCCAGCAGCCGCTTGGGGGCTGGGCGGGCTGGAAACACCATATATTTT. This sequence encodes CASSRLGAGRAGNTIYF.

V and J are TRBV20-1 and TRBJ1-4; no clear D gene. Germline CDR1 reads DFQATT; CDR2 reads SNEGSKA (reference sequence). This CDR3 comprises 11 residues. The V end lost 3 bases, the J end lost 5 bases, and 4 bases lay between the germline ends. This CDR3 is CSASGNEKLFF. In DNA form, the CDR3 reads TGCAGTGCTAGCGGGAATGAAAAACTGTTTTTT.

This clonotype was detected a few times. CDR3 sequence (DNA): TGTGCCAGCAGCCAAGGGGACAGGCGGAATCAGCCCCAGCATTTT. This sequence encodes CASSQGDRRNQPQHF. The V gene is TRBV3-1, the J gene TRBJ1-5; 8 bases fit TRBD1. The CDR3 spans 15 residues. Germline trimming cut 1 base from V and 4 bases from J; bases unmatched to any gene: 3. The V gene's germline CDR1 is LGHDT and CDR2 YNNKEL (reference sequence). Combining the CDR3 with reference TRBV3-1 and TRBJ1-5 gives the whole variable domain DTAVSQTPKYLVTQMGNDKSIKCEQNLGHDTMYWYKQDSKKFLKIMFSYNNKELIINETVPNRFSPKSPDKAHLNLHINSLELGDSAVYFCASSQGDRRNQPQHFGDGTRLSIL.

The table lists this clonotype with many counts. The chain links TRBV20-1 to TRBJ1-3; D call uncertain. Germline loops: CDR1 DFQATT, CDR2 SNEGSKA (reference sequence). The CDR3 sequence is 14 residues long. Between the trimmed V and J ends, which lost 2 bases and 0 bases, there was a span of 8 bases. The DNA for the CDR3 is TGCAGTGCTAGAACTATTGGCTCTGGAAACACCATATATTTT. This sequence encodes CSARTIGSGNTIYF.

As for this clonotype: This clone may be a read error of a much larger clone one base away. The gene calls are TRBV12-3 or TRBV12-4 and TRBJ1-2; 7 bases are a match to TRBD1. Trimming removed 5 bases from V and 2 bases from J; junction bases left unmatched: 11. The CDR3 runs 16 residues. The CDR3 DNA is TGTGCCAGCAGTAACGCTCTTCGGGACAGCAACTATGGCTACACCTTC. The encoded protein is CASSNALRDSNYGYTF.

Many counts were recorded for this clonotype. The chain employs TRBV7-6 and TRBJ2-7; D is unclear. The CDR3 loop spans 12 amino acids. V gave up 8 bases and J gave up 0 bases, with 8 bases separating them. Germline CDR1 is SGHVS and CDR2 is FNYEAQ. Here the CDR3 DNA reads TGTGCCAGCGGCACAGTCTCCTACGAGCAGTACTTC. This encodes CASGTVSYEQYF.

On this clonotype: This may come from a read error, since a much larger clone is one base off. The gene calls are TRBV3-1 and TRBJ2-1, with TRBD1 as a possible D gene (6 bases). Germline-derived CDR1 and CDR2 are LGHDT and YNNKEL (reference sequence). The CDR3 is made up of 15 amino acids. The CDR3 nucleotides are TGTGCCAGCAGCCAAGATCGTGTGGGGGCAGATGAGCAGCTCTTC. Translating gives CASSQDRVGADEQLF.

This sequence joins TRBV2 and TRBJ1-5; TRBD1 might be the D (6 bases). CDR1 and CDR2 (germline): SNHLY, FYNNEI. V shed 8 bases and J shed 11 bases, with 22 bases lying between them. CDR3 size: 14 residues. This CDR3 reads CASWAGGAQETQHF. The CDR3 DNA sequence: TGTGCCAGCTGGGCGGGGGGCGCCCAAGAGACCCAGCATTTT.